The rows below give T cell receptor beta chains drawn from one sample of a study of vaccination and CD4 T cells after COVID-19. Their antigens are not known. Each CDR3 protein gets one entry after TCRdb re-called the PCR reads with MiXCR. In the table there are about 24,000 distinct CDR3 sequences, 60% of which are singletons. This specimen consisted of CD4+ T cells from blood, cultured in vitro, obtained after SARS-CoV-2 vaccination. The source of these receptors is a human donor who received a COVID-19 vaccine. CDR3s include the opening cysteine and the closing phenylalanine or tryptophan. The D gene is left open where the match is weak.

V,D,CDR3
TRBV27,-,CASSSVGAGVNEAFF
TRBV2,-,CASRFRGTSLYEQYF
TRBV10-3,TRBD2,CAISRTSALVETQYF
TRBV6-1,-,CASRSDSPANYGYTF
TRBV6-1,-,CASSGQVSANYGYTF
TRBV30,-,CAWSPLVFDGYTF
TRBV20-1,TRBD1,CSAPRTGVANYGYTF
TRBV12-3/TRBV12-4,TRBD1,CASSSGQGGYEQYF
TRBV7-3,TRBD2,CASSLGGLTDTQYF
TRBV30,TRBD1,CAWRGQGNNEQFF
TRBV7-2,TRBD2,CASSLVASGVGDTQYF
TRBV6-5,-,CASSYRGYEQYF
TRBV18,TRBD2,CASSPLTSGDNEQFF
TRBV5-6,-,CASSRPVRQAVDYGYTF
TRBV5-4,TRBD1,CASSPGQRVNYGYTF
TRBV24-1,TRBD1,CATSDPGQGTDTQYF
TRBV25-1,-,CASSPNTEAFF
TRBV6-5,-,CASSSLQGSIQYF
TRBV19,TRBD1,CASSPGQGRYGYTF
TRBV3-1,TRBD2,CASSQSSGGALSEQFF